This record covers a single TCR beta chain. Its antigen is unidentified. The cohort excluded patients with autoimmune disease history or systemic immunosuppression. This specimen belongs to a study of OX40 agonist ivuxolimab in advanced cancers. About the research overall: Patients received ivuxolimab, an agonistic anti-OX40 (CD134) antibody. Three partial responders included one hepatocellular carcinoma patient and two cutaneous melanoma patients. The study's findings and limits: Among T cells, CD8+ cells averaged more expanded clones than CD4+ cells.

The CDR3 runs 14 residues. Trimming removed 3 bases from V and 4 bases from J; junction bases left unmatched: 5. Germline loops: CDR1 MNHEY, CDR2 SMNVEV (reference sequence). Libraries were prepared by immunoSEQ multiplex PCR; TCRdb keeps only in-frame clonotypes and omits some of them. The table has some 95,000 clones, around 85% seen once; the top ten hold around 4%. The chain couples TRBV27 to TRBJ2-7; TRBD2 matches 8 bases. The clonotype originates from an adult with an advanced solid tumor such as melanoma, head and neck, liver or kidney cancer. The sample in question was CD4+ or CD8+ T cells sorted from blood, obtained in a trial of the OX40 agonist ivuxolimab. CDR3 coding DNA: TGTGCCAGCAGTTTGGGACTAGGGAGTTACGAGCAGTACTTC. It encodes CASSLGLGSYEQYF.